Shown below are 13 T cell receptor beta chains from a single sample sequenced in a study of CD8 T cells in ankylosing spondylitis. Regarding the study as a whole: A TCR beta motif of eight or nine highly homologous variants seemed to mark ankylosing spondylitis blood.

Using its own MiXCR run on the 5' RACE reads, TCRdb lists one record per CDR3 protein. The sample records fewer than 250,000 distinct CDR3 sequences, around 17% being singletons. No antigen is known for these receptors. Input material: blood, either unsorted or a sorted T cell fraction (not recorded which). The receptors were sampled from a male donor with ankylosing spondylitis.

This clonotype has ten or more counts. The chain combines TRBV6-5 with TRBJ2-5; the D is unclear. Trimming left V 3 bases short and J 5 bases short, with 7 bases between. Germline V lookup: CDR1 MNHEY, CDR2 SVGAGI. The CDR3 spans 12 residues. CDR3 sequence (DNA): TGTGCCAGCAGTTATGGAGATGAGACCCAGTACTTC. The encoded protein is CASSYGDETQYF.

This clonotype showed up just a few times. The chain is built from TRBV7-9 and TRBJ1-1; D perhaps matches TRBD1 (5 bases). Germline V gene sequence: CDR1 SEHNR, CDR2 FQNEAQ (reference sequence). Deletions cut 5 bases from V and 5 bases from J, with 12 bases between. This CDR3 has 13 residues. CDR3 region: CASSPDGGTEAFF. In DNA, the CDR3 is TGTGCCAGCAGCCCAGATGGGGGTACTGAAGCTTTCTTT.

This clonotype was seen many times. The chain links TRBV27 to TRBJ2-3; 12 bases are a match to TRBD2. V trimming: 3 bases; J trimming: 0 bases; junction bases outside the gene matches: 19. This CDR3 has 22 residues. CDR1 is MNHEY and CDR2 is SMNVEV in the germline V gene (reference sequence). CDR3 bases: TGTGCCAGCAGTTTTCGAGGAGAACGACTAGCGGGAGAGCTAGCTAGCACAGATACGCAGTATTTT. Amino acids: CASSFRGERLAGELASTDTQYF.

The rearrangement links TRBV6-1 to TRBJ1-1, with D hard to call. Trimming took off 6 bases at V and 1 base at J, with 12 bases between the two ends. This CDR3 region has 14 residues. CDR1 is MNHNS, CDR2 SASEGT, per germline. The CDR3: CASSHNPQNTEAFF. In DNA, the CDR3 is TGTGCCAGCAGCCACAACCCCCAGAACACTGAAGCTTTCTTT.

The chain links TRBV12-3 or TRBV12-4 to TRBJ2-7; D is ambiguous. The V end was cut by 8 bases, the J end by 2 bases, with 4 bases between. The CDR3 runs 10 residues. CDR3 nucleotides: TGTGCCAGCGCAGCCTACGAGCAGTACTTC. This gives the protein CASAAYEQYF.

This clonotype was counted only a few times. The chain employs TRBV2 and TRBJ1-3; D ambiguous. V lost 1 base, J lost 0 bases, and 10 bases lay in between. Germline loops: CDR1 SNHLY, CDR2 FYNNEI. This CDR3 has 16 amino acids. The CDR3, as DNA: TGTGCCAGCAGTGAAGGGTTACTGAGCTCTGGAAACACCATATATTTT. It is translated as CASSEGLLSSGNTIYF.

This clonotype was seen only a few times. The chain joins TRBV10-2 to TRBJ2-2; 9 positions match TRBD1. The CDR3 has 15 residues. J lost 5 bases, V lost 2 bases, and 3 bases had no gene match. Germline V gives CDR1 WSHSY, CDR2 SAAADI. CDR3 nucleotide sequence: TGCGCCAGCAGTGAGGGGACAGGGTTGACCGGGGAGCTGTTTTTT. Protein sequence: CASSEGTGLTGELFF.

This clonotype was found a few times. The chain uses TRBV25-1 and TRBJ1-1; the D is unclear. In germline, CDR1 is MGHDK, CDR2 SYGVNS. The CDR3 consists of 13 residues. Trimming took off 0 bases at V and 4 bases at J, with 6 bases between the two ends. The DNA for the CDR3 is TGTGCCAGCAGTGAATACCGAAGCACTGAAGCTTTCTTT. It codes for CASSEYRSTEAFF.

The rearrangement uses TRBV28 and TRBJ2-7; possibly TRBD1 for D (5 bases). The CDR3 totals 14 residues. Trimming left V 3 bases short and J 1 base short, with 10 bases between. Per germline, CDR1 MDHEN and CDR2 SYDVKM. CDR3 bases: TGTGCCAGCAGTTTGACAGCGAAGTCCTACGAGCAGTACTTC. Encoded protein: CASSLTAKSYEQYF.

The rearrangement links TRBV6-6 to TRBJ2-7; D ambiguous. Germline assignment: CDR1 MNHNY and CDR2 SVGAGI (reference sequence). The CDR3 consists of 13 residues. The ends were cut back, 5 bases at V and 0 bases at J, with 8 bases in the middle. CDR3 protein: CASSDHGSYEQYF. In DNA, the CDR3 is TGTGCCAGCAGTGATCACGGCTCCTACGAGCAGTACTTC.

This clonotype was observed a handful of times. This chain joins TRBV6-2 or TRBV6-3 and TRBJ2-5, with D possibly TRBD2 on 5 matching bases. V lost 2 bases to trimming and J lost 3 bases, with 13 bases between them. The CDR3 is 15 amino acids. Germline lookup yields CDR1 MNHEY and CDR2 SVGEGT. The CDR3 is CASSYSITREETQYF. The CDR3 coding sequence is TGTGCCAGCAGTTACAGCATCACGCGGGAAGAGACCCAGTACTTC.

There are a few counts of this clonotype. The chain uses TRBV6-5 and TRBJ2-1; D remains ambiguous. The V and J ends lost 0 bases and 5 bases respectively, with 8 bases between them. The CDR3 runs 14 residues. Germline V gene lookup returns CDR1 MNHEY and CDR2 SVGAGI. The CDR3 here is CASSYSNSNNEQFF. In nucleotides, the CDR3 is TGTGCCAGCAGTTACTCGAACAGTAACAATGAGCAGTTCTTC.

CDR3 sequence: CASSLERDSLHYNEQFF. The CDR3 nucleotides read TGTGCCAGCAGTTTAGAACGGGACAGCCTCCATTACAATGAGCAGTTCTTC. V is TRBV12-3 or TRBV12-4 and J is TRBJ2-1; 7 bases are a match to TRBD1. The CDR3 contains 17 residues. Losses at the gene ends were 1 base for V and 4 bases for J; bases not matched to a gene: 10.